These 19 T cell receptor beta chains came from one sample sequenced in a study of blood T cell repertoires in COVID-19. TCRdb's table, derived via immunoSEQ multiplex PCR, lists solely in-frame clones and lacks some. The profile shows tens of thousands of clones, around 84% of them singletons. The sample comprised peripheral blood. The receptor set was obtained from a man in his fifties or sixties with active COVID-19.

The chain carries TRBV5-1 and TRBJ2-7; 9 positions agree with TRBD1. The V gene end was trimmed by 7 bases and the J gene end by 5 bases; junction bases not matched to a gene: 7. The CDR3 is 13 residues long. Germline-derived CDR1 and CDR2 are SGHRS and YFSETQ. CDR3 sequence reads: CASSGTGNNEQYF. The CDR3 DNA reads TGCGCCAGCTCCGGGACAGGGAACAACGAGCAGTACTTC.

V usage is TRBV6-2 or TRBV6-3 and J usage is TRBJ1-5, with 9 bases identical to TRBD1. Germline V CDR1 and CDR2: MNHEY, SVGEGT. CDR3 size: 16 residues. J lost 1 base, V lost 6 bases, and 7 bases had no gene match. The CDR3 loop reads CASSSTGGSSNQPQHF. The CDR3 coding sequence is TGTGCCAGCAGCTCCACAGGGGGCTCGAGCAATCAGCCCCAGCATTTT.

This clone was recorded only once. This rearrangement joins TRBV19 to TRBJ2-5, with TRBD1 matching 12 bases. CDR3 length: 14 amino acids. V trimming: 6 bases; J trimming: 4 bases; junction bases outside the gene matches: 3. Germline V gene sequence: CDR1 LNHDA, CDR2 SQIVND (reference sequence). CDR3: CASRGQGALETQYF. The DNA of the CDR3 is TGTGCCAGTAGGGGACAGGGGGCTCTAGAGACCCAGTACTTC.

The CDR3 DNA sequence: TGTGCCAGCAGCTACCGGGGGGGACCCCTCCACTTT. It specifies CASSYRGGPLHF. The rearrangement links TRBV6-5 to TRBJ1-6; D perhaps matches TRBD1 (5 bases). With 6 bases removed from V and 12 bases from J, the gap between germline ends came to 12 bases. This CDR3 region has 12 residues. CDR1 MNHEY and CDR2 SVGAGI come from the germline V gene.

This clone was counted only a few times. The gene calls are TRBV11-3 and TRBJ2-7, with 10 nucleotides matching TRBD1. The CDR3 covers 15 residues. With 5 bases clipped from V and 6 bases from J, the junction kept 10 bases outside the gene matches. From germline, CDR1 is SGHNT and CDR2 YENEEA. The CDR3 bases are TGTGCCAGCAGCAATCCGGGACAGGGGTTCTTCGAGCAGTACGTC. Its protein is CASSNPGQGFFEQYV.

V gene TRBV29-1 combines with J gene TRBJ1-2, with a tentative D call TRBD1 (5 bases). Deletions cut 7 bases from V and 1 base from J, with 13 bases between. This CDR3 is built from 13 residues. From germline, CDR1 is SQVTM and CDR2 ANQGSEA. CDR3 DNA: TGCAGCGCTGTGGGGGGACTTAACTATGGCTACACCTTC. This gives the protein CSAVGGLNYGYTF.

This chain uses TRBV25-1 with TRBJ2-3, with D possibly matching TRBD1 (5 bases). The CDR3 is 14 residues long. Trimming took off 5 bases at V and 2 bases at J, with 11 bases between the two ends. Germline CDR1 reads MGHDK; CDR2 reads SYGVNS. CDR3 DNA: TGTGCCAGCAGTTTCCTCAGGGACACAGATACGCAGTATTTT. Translating it yields CASSFLRDTDTQYF.

This clone was recorded only once. This chain uses TRBV3-1 (or the pseudogene TRBV3-2) with TRBJ2-3, with unresolved D. CDR1 and CDR2 (germline): LGHDT, YNNKEL (reference sequence). The V end lost 1 base, the J end lost 11 bases, and 7 bases lay between the germline ends. The CDR3 is 11 residues long. In DNA form, the CDR3 reads TGTGCCAGCAGCCAAGTAACAGAGCAGTATTTT. Translation: CASSQVTEQYF.

This clone was counted only a few times. The CDR3 protein is CASGSSGLAGYNEQFF. CDR3 DNA sequence: TGTGCCAGCGGGTCCTCGGGACTAGCTGGCTACAATGAGCAGTTCTTC. The V gene is TRBV2, the J gene TRBJ2-1; 9 bases are shared with TRBD2. V gave up 8 bases and J gave up 3 bases; unmatched junction bases: 11. Germline CDR1 and CDR2: SNHLY and FYNNEI. CDR3 size: 16 residues.

The chain joins TRBV3-1 (or the pseudogene TRBV3-2) to TRBJ1-6; 7 positions agree with TRBD1. The J segment lost 6 bases and the V segment lost 3 bases, leaving 2 bases of the junction unmatched. This CDR3 is 14 amino acids long. CDR1 is LGHDT, CDR2 YNNKEL, per germline (reference sequence). The CDR3 DNA is TGTGCCAGCAGCCACTGGACAGGTAATTCACCCCTCCACTTT. Protein: CASSHWTGNSPLHF.

CDR3 sequence: CASSLGGRLTEAFF. The CDR3 region has the DNA TGTGCCAGCAGCTTAGGAGGGAGGCTCACTGAAGCTTTCTTT. This sequence joins TRBV7-3 and TRBJ1-1, with unresolved D. Germline V lookup: CDR1 SGHTA, CDR2 FQGTGA. Deletions cut 2 bases from V and 4 bases from J, with 11 bases between. The CDR3 extends over 14 amino acids.

The rearrangement joins TRBV24-1 to TRBJ2-3, with 11 bases lining up with TRBD2. Germline loops: CDR1 KGHDR, CDR2 SFDVKD. CDR3 size: 20 residues. V dropped 5 bases and J dropped 0; count of bases not matched to a gene: 15. CDR3 DNA sequence: TGTGCCACCAGTGCAAGTAAACCTGGGACTAGCGGATATAGCACAGATACGCAGTATTTT. This codes for CATSASKPGTSGYSTDTQYF.

The chain couples TRBV5-1 to TRBJ1-1; tentative D call: TRBD1 (6 bases). V was shortened by 4 bases and J by 3 bases, with 10 bases between the two germline ends. The germline CDR1 and CDR2 sequences are SGHRS and YFSETQ. The CDR3 is made up of 13 amino acids. The CDR3 here is CASSPRTDTEAFF. Written as DNA, the CDR3 is TGCGCCAGCAGCCCGAGGACAGACACTGAAGCTTTCTTT.

V gene TRBV19 combines with J gene TRBJ1-2; TRBD1 agrees at 8 bases. CDR3 length equals 15 residues. V dropped 2 bases and J dropped 8; count of bases not matched to a gene: 10. From germline, CDR1 is LNHDA and CDR2 SQIVND (reference sequence). CDR3 nucleotide sequence: TGTGCCAGTAGTATAAGTCTCGGACAGGGCAGAGGCTACACCTTC. It yields the protein CASSISLGQGRGYTF.

The chain carries TRBV6-6 and TRBJ2-7; 9 nucleotides agree with TRBD1. V was clipped by 6 bases and J by 5 bases; unmatched bases: 5. Germline V gene sequence: CDR1 MNHNY, CDR2 SVGAGI (reference sequence). CDR3 length equals 13 residues. CDR3 region: CASRLGQGDEQYV. The CDR3 DNA reads TGTGCCAGCAGGTTGGGACAGGGTGACGAGCAGTACGTC.

This chain connects TRBV2 to TRBJ1-3; the D gene is possibly TRBD1 (6 bases). CDR1 and CDR2 (germline): SNHLY, FYNNEI. The germline V and J ends were trimmed by 6 bases and 4 bases, with 16 bases remaining between them. There are 15 residues in the CDR3. The DNA of the CDR3 is TGTGCCAGCAGCGGCCGTACAGGGCTCGGAAACACCATATATTTT. This translates into CASSGRTGLGNTIYF.

V usage is TRBV7-2 and J usage is TRBJ1-1; TRBD1 aligns across 8 bases. J gave up 4 bases and V 5 bases, and 6 bases lay outside the gene matches. Germline V CDR1 and CDR2: SGHTA, FQGNSA. The CDR3 is made up of 14 amino acids. The CDR3 sequence: CASSGMTGVTEAFF. For the CDR3, the DNA is TGTGCCAGCAGCGGCATGACAGGGGTCACTGAAGCTTTCTTT.

This clone turned up a few times. The V gene is TRBV6-6, the J gene TRBJ1-1; D unresolved. V lost 2 bases and J 4 bases, leaving 14 bases between the germline ends. This CDR3 comprises 15 residues. Germline CDR1 is MNHNY and CDR2 is SVGAGI (reference sequence). The CDR3: CASSYVGRRSTEAFF. The CDR3 DNA follows: TGTGCCAGCAGTTACGTCGGTCGACGGAGCACTGAAGCTTTCTTT.

The rearrangement links TRBV7-2 to TRBJ2-5; TRBD2 matches at 8 bases. J lost 0 bases, V lost 1 base, and 1 base had no gene match. This CDR3 is 15 amino acids long. Germline V gives CDR1 SGHTA, CDR2 FQGNSA. CDR3 nucleotide sequence: TGTGCCAGCAGCTTAGTGGGACTAGACCAAGAGACCCAGTACTTC. Translated: CASSLVGLDQETQYF.